This TCR beta chain was retrieved from a study of beta chain features in type 1 diabetes. Overall study context: Cell yields, age and gender were similar between patients and healthy donors. All samples yielded 100 million to 140 million examined sorted cells.

The entirety of the isolated RNA underwent reverse transcription, so expressed TCRB transcripts were sequenced. Assay used: immunoSEQ multiplex PCR; TCRdb lists only in-frame clones, some missing. The sample has 310,000 or so clones, less than 9.5% seen once. This clone was seen only a few times. What it recognizes is unknown. Study results and caveats: The similarity of naive, central memory and Treg TCRB repertoires appeared greater among patients than among healthy donors. For type 1 diabetes patients, VDJ junctions showed fewer insertions and more deletions.

Germline lookup yields CDR1 SNHLY and CDR2 FYNNEI. This CDR3 is 14 amino acids long. J gave up 5 bases and V 3 bases, and 2 bases lay outside the gene matches. The gene calls are TRBV2 and TRBJ2-3, with 10 bases fitting TRBD2. The receptor was derived from a young woman in good health. Sequencing was carried out using central memory CD4+ T cells from blood. The DNA for the CDR3 is TGTGCCAGCAGTGAGGCTAGCGGGAGAGATACGCAGTATTTT. This codes for CASSEASGRDTQYF.